This T cell receptor beta chain was sequenced in a study of immunodeficiency (dated by TCRdb to between 2018 and 2021). At the level of the whole study: To search for oligoclonality and VDJ recombination defects, the researchers carried out a repertoire analysis.

The paper's findings and limits, for the study overall: Based on top-100 and total clonotype frequencies, severe oligoclonality showed up in patient CD8+ T cells, whereas patient CD4+ T cells did not show severe oligoclonality. V-J pairing and productive entropy in CD4+ T cells appeared similar in patients and controls. In the entropy comparisons of patients versus healthy controls, patients were shown as n=3 (open circles), and an effect on thymic development was only suggested as possible.

Patients showed reduced numbers of naive CD4 T cells and, even more so, naive CD8 T cells, along with expanded effector memory subpopulations. Before TCR sequencing, CD3+CD4+ T cells were sorted out of fresh PBMCs. The V and J ends are trimmed by 1 base and 7 bases, leaving 7 bases between them. According to the germline V gene, CDR1 reads SGHNT and CDR2 reads YENEEA. Taken from cysteine to phenylalanine, the CDR3 has 12 residues. The sequence is cut down to CDR3 DNA, 36 bases in frame from base 1. Comments on this clone: No cognate antigen has been identified for it. Per-base qualities were not stored, and no clone one base away is much larger.

After extraction using the QIAamp DNA Blood Mini Kit, genomic DNA was sent off for immunoSEQ repertoire analysis. CDR3 regions were amplified by multiplex PCR from a standard quantity of genomic DNA template. An Illumina platform was used to sequence the PCR products. The authors' pipeline ran thus. Sequences were mapped to a reference, using V, D and J gene definitions from IMGT. A nearest-neighbor clustering algorithm merged closely related sequences to remove PCR and sequencing errors. V, D and J usage was analyzed in productive unique and total sequences using ImmunoSEQ Analyzer tools and R version 3.6.1. TCRdb carries this immuneACCESS record with in-frame sequences only. Its versions omit some clonotypes, under half of them owing to an unresolved V gene in the studies checked, with the rest unexplained. V and J calls and clone size are those listed in that table; D and trimming were worked out from the DNA. Counted in this sample were a few thousand clones; about 89% of them appeared once. The top ten constitute 15% to 20% of the sample.

This receptor was identified in a woman aged 18-30 years with POLD1 deficiency. Sequenced: CD4+ T cells from blood. This receptor chain uses TRBV11-3 and TRBJ2-5; the D gene is perhaps TRBD2, from 6 matching bases. The DNA reads as follows: TGTGCCAGCAGCTTAGTCGGGAGGACCCAGTACTTC. Its translation is CASSLVGRTQYF.